One sample yielded the 26 T cell receptor beta chains listed below, sequenced in a study of OX40 agonist ivuxolimab in advanced cancers. Clones were read by immunoSEQ multiplex PCR, and TCRdb kept only the in-frame ones, dropping some. The sample includes 77,000 or so clones, about 90% of them seen just once. This material consisted of CD4+ or CD8+ T cells sorted from blood, taken in a trial of the OX40 agonist ivuxolimab. The receptors were sampled from an adult with an advanced solid tumor such as melanoma, head and neck, liver or kidney cancer.

The V call is TRBV5-1, the J call TRBJ2-7; 8 bases agree with TRBD1. V shed 2 bases and J 3 bases; nucleotides not matched to a gene: 4. Germline-derived CDR1 and CDR2 are SGHRS and YFSETQ. CDR3 length equals 14 residues. The chain's CDR3 is CASSFRGPRYEQYF. The CDR3 DNA is TGCGCCAGCAGCTTCAGGGGGCCCCGCTACGAGCAGTACTTC.

V and J are TRBV6-5 and TRBJ1-2; a weak D match, TRBD1 (5 bases). Between the trimmed V and J ends, which lost 5 bases and 8 bases, there was a span of 18 bases. This CDR3 contains 14 residues. Germline V CDR1 and CDR2: MNHEY, SVGAGI. The CDR3 loop is CASSGETVLRGYTF. DNA for the CDR3: TGTGCCAGCAGTGGAGAGACAGTCCTTAGGGGCTACACCTTC.

The V call is TRBV7-9, the J call TRBJ2-2, with 10 bases that match TRBD2. CDR1 and CDR2 from the germline V gene are SEHNR and FQNEAQ (reference sequence). V trimming: 4 bases; J trimming: 6 bases; junction bases outside the gene matches: 2. This CDR3 has 14 amino acids. This chain's CDR3 is CASSSLAGAGELFF. Here the CDR3 DNA reads TGTGCCAGCAGCTCGCTAGCGGGAGCCGGGGAGCTGTTTTTT.

The chain couples TRBV4-1 to TRBJ1-3; D is ambiguous. Trimming shortened V by 2 bases and J by 0 bases, and 8 bases separated the two germline ends. The CDR3 is made up of 15 amino acids. The germline V gene encodes CDR1 MGHRA and CDR2 YSYEKL. The CDR3 region has the DNA TGCGCCAGCAGCCAAAGGGCCCACTCTGGAAACACCATATATTTT. Its translation is CASSQRAHSGNTIYF.

A single count supports this clone. The rearrangement joins TRBV4-2 to TRBJ1-6, with 10 bases lining up with TRBD1. This CDR3 is built from 15 residues. The germline gives CDR1 LGHNA, CDR2 YNFKEQ. J lost 10 bases, V lost 5 bases, and 8 bases had no gene match. The CDR3 coding sequence is TGTGCCAGCAGCTTAGACAGGGGGCTTGGCTCACCCCTCCACTTT. It codes for CASSLDRGLGSPLHF.

J is TRBJ1-1 and V is TRBV7-9, with D possibly being TRBD1 (5 bases). This CDR3 region has 13 residues. Germline CDR1 SEHNR, CDR2 FQNEAQ (reference sequence). Trimming cost V 7 bases and J 0 bases, with 9 bases left between them. CDR3 residues: CASTLGVNTEAFF. For the CDR3, the DNA is TGTGCCAGCACCCTAGGGGTGAACACTGAAGCTTTCTTT.

This rearrangement joins TRBV10-3 to TRBJ1-1, with unresolved D. The CDR3 runs to 14 residues. Trimming stripped 4 bases from V and 4 bases from J, with 13 bases between. Germline V gene lookup returns CDR1 ENHRY and CDR2 SYGVKD. CDR3 sequence (DNA): TGTGCCATCAGTGGAGAAGGGTGGATCACTGAAGCTTTCTTT. Translation: CAISGEGWITEAFF.

This clone turned up a few times. This chain joins TRBV10-3 and TRBJ1-3; D gene ambiguous. The CDR3 runs to 15 residues. The V and J ends lost 4 bases and 0 bases respectively, with 10 bases between them. CDR1 and CDR2 from the germline V gene are ENHRY and SYGVKD. The DNA of the CDR3 is TGTGCCATCAGTGCCTCCCACGACTCTGGAAACACCATATATTTT. It is translated as CAISASHDSGNTIYF.

This chain links TRBV6-6 with TRBJ2-7; unclear D gene. Germline CDR1 reads MNHNY; CDR2 reads SVGAGI (reference sequence). The CDR3 spans 12 residues. Trimming stripped 8 bases from V and 4 bases from J, with 12 bases between. CDR3: CASSPGGYEQYF. The CDR3 DNA reads as TGTGCCAGCTCCCCGGGCGGATACGAGCAGTACTTC.

This rearrangement joins TRBV5-1 to TRBJ1-2; 9 bases agree with TRBD1. This CDR3 has 14 residues. The germline V gene has CDR1 SGHRS and CDR2 YFSETQ. With V trimmed by 3 bases and J by 2 bases, 2 bases remained unmatched. DNA of the CDR3: TGCGCCAGCAGCTCCGGGACAGGGAACTATGGCTACACCTTC. Its translation: CASSSGTGNYGYTF.

The chain employs TRBV19 and TRBJ1-5, with a weak D call TRBD1 (5 bases). The V and J ends lost 0 bases and 5 bases respectively, with 11 bases between them. The CDR3 consists of 15 residues. The germline V gene has CDR1 LNHDA and CDR2 SQIVND (reference sequence). CDR3 amino acids: CASSIERGIYQPQHF. Here the CDR3 DNA reads TGTGCCAGTAGTATAGAGCGGGGGATCTATCAGCCCCAGCATTTT. The full variable domain, with the rest looked up from reference TRBV19 and TRBJ1-5, is DGGITQSPKYLFRKEGQNVTLSCEQNLNHDAMYWYRQDPGQGLRLIYYSQIVNDFQKGDIAEGYSVSREKKESFPLTVTSAQKNPTAFYLCASSIERGIYQPQHFGDGTRLSIL.

In regard to this clone: Other DNA sequences in the sample encode the same CDR3. This sequence joins TRBV15 and TRBJ2-5; D is undetermined. CDR3 length equals 13 residues. In germline, CDR1 is LNHNV, CDR2 YYDKDF (reference sequence). V shed 0 bases and J shed 5 bases, with 7 bases lying between them. The CDR3 spells CATSRDSRETQYF. As DNA, the CDR3 is TGTGCCACCAGCAGAGATTCCAGGGAGACCCAGTACTTC.

The chain has TRBV6-5 and TRBJ2-7; D may correspond to TRBD1 or TRBD2 (5 bases each). The CDR3 covers 15 residues. Germline values: CDR1 MNHEY, CDR2 SVGAGI. V shed 3 bases and J shed 2 bases, with 14 bases lying between them. The DNA for the CDR3 is TGTGCCAGCAGTTATAACCGGGACGGGCCCTACGAGCAGTACTTC. Its protein product is CASSYNRDGPYEQYF.

CDR3 protein: CASSYVLSGANVLTF. The CDR3 coding sequence is TGTGCCAGCAGCTATGTCCTCTCTGGGGCCAACGTCCTGACTTTC. The chain carries TRBV11-3 and TRBJ2-6; D is uncertain. Deletions cut 4 bases from V and 0 bases from J, with 7 bases between. This CDR3 contains 15 residues. Germline CDR1 and CDR2: SGHNT and YENEEA.

CDR3 residues: CASSTDGAQAFF. The CDR3 DNA reads TGTGCCAGCAGTACTGACGGGGCCCAAGCTTTCTTT. The chain employs TRBV27 and TRBJ1-1; possibly TRBD1 for D (5 bases). The CDR3 is 12 amino acids. The V end lost 5 bases, the J end lost 9 bases, and 13 bases lay between the germline ends. Germline-derived CDR1 and CDR2 are MNHEY and SMNVEV (reference sequence).

V usage is TRBV4-2 and J usage is TRBJ2-2; a possible D gene is TRBD1 (5 bases). The CDR3 spans 16 residues. V lost 2 bases, J lost 1 base, and 11 bases lay in between. The germline CDR1 and CDR2 sequences are LGHNA and YNFKEQ. CDR3 coding DNA: TGTGCCAGCAGCCAAAGAACCCAGGGGAACACCGGGGAGCTGTTTTTT. It is translated as CASSQRTQGNTGELFF.

The chain is built from TRBV19 and TRBJ1-5; D gene unclear. Per germline, CDR1 LNHDA and CDR2 SQIVND (reference sequence). V was clipped by 5 bases and J by 0 bases, with 11 bases between them. This CDR3 contains 15 residues. The CDR3 DNA reads TGTGCCAGTAGTCGGGTGTGGAGTAGCAATCAGCCCCAGCATTTT. Protein product: CASSRVWSSNQPQHF.

The chain uses TRBV10-3 and TRBJ2-7, with 9 bases that match TRBD2. CDR3 size: 15 residues. V dropped 5 bases and J dropped 2; count of bases not matched to a gene: 7. Looked up from germline, CDR1 is ENHRY and CDR2 is SYGVKD. The CDR3 reads CAISRAGGSPYEQYF. DNA of the CDR3: TGTGCCATCAGTCGAGCGGGAGGATCCCCCTACGAGCAGTACTTC.

The rearrangement uses TRBV10-3 and TRBJ2-3; 10 bases align to TRBD2. Germline CDR1 is ENHRY and CDR2 is SYGVKD. The CDR3 extends over 16 amino acids. V lost 6 bases to trimming and J lost 3 bases; unmatched junction nucleotides: 9. This chain's CDR3 is CAIRAVAGGGTDTQYF. As DNA, the CDR3 is TGTGCCATCAGAGCCGTAGCGGGAGGAGGGACAGATACGCAGTATTTT.

The chain joins TRBV11-2 to TRBJ2-2, with 10 bases matching TRBD2. Trimming took 1 base from V and 3 from J; bases not matched to a gene: 2. This CDR3 has 16 residues. Germline assignment: CDR1 SGHAT and CDR2 FQNNGV. CDR3 residues: CASSLALAGDTGELFF. DNA for the CDR3: TGTGCCAGCAGCTTAGCTCTAGCGGGAGACACCGGGGAGCTGTTTTTT. Using reference TRBV11-2 and TRBJ2-2 for the parts outside the CDR3, the full variable domain is EAGVAQSPRYKIIEKRQSVAFWCNPISGHATLYWYQQILGQGPKLLIQFQNNGVVDDSQLPKDRFSAERLKGVDSTLKIQPAKLEDSAVYLCASSLALAGDTGELFFGEGSRLTVL.

The CDR3 nucleotides are TGTGCCAGCAGCTTAGCGGGAGTGTCCTCAGAGACCCAGTACTTC. It codes for CASSLAGVSSETQYF. The V and J genes are TRBV11-3 and TRBJ2-5, with D maybe TRBD2 (6 bases). The CDR3 has 15 residues. Between the trimmed V and J ends, which lost 1 base and 4 bases, there was a span of 13 bases. The germline V gene has CDR1 SGHNT and CDR2 YENEEA. Drawing the rest from reference TRBV11-3 and TRBJ2-5, the complete variable domain is EAGVVQSPRYKIIEKKQPVAFWCNPISGHNTLYWYLQNLGQGPELLIRYENEEAVDDSQLPKDRFSAERLKGVDSTLKIQPAELGDSAVYLCASSLAGVSSETQYFGPGTRLLVL.

The chain recombines TRBV27 with TRBJ1-1; D unclear. Germline CDR1 reads MNHEY; CDR2 reads SMNVEV (reference sequence). V shed 8 bases and J shed 0 bases, with 10 bases lying between them. This CDR3 comprises 13 residues. CDR3 nucleotide sequence: TGTGCCAGCTCCGGACGGTTGAACACTGAAGCTTTCTTT. It yields the protein CASSGRLNTEAFF.

The genes are TRBV5-5 and TRBJ1-1; D perhaps matches TRBD1 (5 bases). Germline CDR1 and CDR2: SGHKS and YYEKEE (reference sequence). V was trimmed by 4 bases and J by 2 bases, leaving 18 bases between them. The CDR3 runs to 16 residues. CDR3 sequence reads: CASSRGISRPNTEAFF. In DNA, the CDR3 is TGTGCCAGCAGCCGGGGGATTAGTCGGCCTAACACTGAAGCTTTCTTT. Filled out from reference TRBV5-5 and TRBJ1-1, the complete variable domain reads DAGVTQSPTHLIKTRGQQVTLRCSPISGHKSVSWYQQVLGQGPQFIFQYYEKEERGRGNFPDRFSARQFPNYSSELNVNALLLGDSALYLCASSRGISRPNTEAFFGQGTRLTVV.

This clone was detected only a few times. The chain carries TRBV30 and TRBJ1-2; D gene unclear. V was shortened by 0 bases and J by 8 bases, with 10 bases between the two germline ends. The CDR3 spans 12 residues. The germline gives CDR1 GTSNPN, CDR2 SVGIG (reference sequence). CDR3 loop: CAWSVQYVGYTF. Here the CDR3 DNA reads TGTGCCTGGAGTGTACAGTACGTAGGCTACACCTTC.

The CDR3 sequence is CASSNWGESTDTQYF. DNA for the CDR3: TGTGCCAGCTCCAACTGGGGGGAGAGCACAGATACGCAGTATTTT. This chain connects TRBV7-9 to TRBJ2-3; possibly TRBD2 for D (6 bases). Germline CDR1 SEHNR, CDR2 FQNEAQ (reference sequence). The CDR3 has 15 residues. Trimming stripped 8 bases from V and 0 bases from J, with 15 bases between.

J is TRBJ1-5 and V is TRBV11-2; 9 bases match TRBD1. This CDR3 contains 14 residues. CDR1 is SGHAT, CDR2 FQNNGV, per germline. With 4 bases clipped from V and 6 bases from J, the junction kept 4 bases outside the gene matches. Here the CDR3 DNA reads TGTGCCAGCAGCTCGGGACAGGGCGGTCAGCCCCAGCATTTT. This encodes CASSSGQGGQPQHF. Full variable domain (rest looked up from reference TRBV11-2 and TRBJ1-5): EAGVAQSPRYKIIEKRQSVAFWCNPISGHATLYWYQQILGQGPKLLIQFQNNGVVDDSQLPKDRFSAERLKGVDSTLKIQPAKLEDSAVYLCASSSGQGGQPQHFGDGTRLSIL.